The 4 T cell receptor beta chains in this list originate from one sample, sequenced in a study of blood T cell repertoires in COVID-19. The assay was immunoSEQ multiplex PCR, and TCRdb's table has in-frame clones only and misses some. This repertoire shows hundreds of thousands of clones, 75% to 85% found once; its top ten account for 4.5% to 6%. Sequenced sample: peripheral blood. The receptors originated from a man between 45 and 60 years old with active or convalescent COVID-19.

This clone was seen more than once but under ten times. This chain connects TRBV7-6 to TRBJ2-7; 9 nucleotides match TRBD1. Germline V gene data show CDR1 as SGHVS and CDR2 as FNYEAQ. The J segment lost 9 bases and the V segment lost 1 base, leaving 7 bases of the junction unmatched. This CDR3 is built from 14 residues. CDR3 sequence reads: CASSLDVGTGRQYF. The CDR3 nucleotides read TGTGCCAGCAGCTTAGATGTTGGGACAGGGAGGCAGTACTTC.

The CDR3 sequence: CASSQALAREQYF. The DNA for the CDR3 is TGTGCCAGCAGCCAGGCCCTAGCGCGCGAGCAGTACTTC. The rearrangement uses TRBV3-1 (or the pseudogene TRBV3-2) and TRBJ2-7; weak D call: TRBD2 (6 bases). The CDR3 extends over 13 amino acids. Germline V gene data show CDR1 as LGHDT and CDR2 as YNNKEL (reference sequence). V lost 3 bases, J lost 6 bases, and 12 bases lay in between.

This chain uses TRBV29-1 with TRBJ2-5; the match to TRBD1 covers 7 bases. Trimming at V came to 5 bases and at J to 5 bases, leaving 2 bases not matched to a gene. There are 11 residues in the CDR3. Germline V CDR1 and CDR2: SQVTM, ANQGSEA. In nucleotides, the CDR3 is TGCAGCGTTCGCAGGGGGGAGACCCAGTACTTC. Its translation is CSVRRGETQYF.

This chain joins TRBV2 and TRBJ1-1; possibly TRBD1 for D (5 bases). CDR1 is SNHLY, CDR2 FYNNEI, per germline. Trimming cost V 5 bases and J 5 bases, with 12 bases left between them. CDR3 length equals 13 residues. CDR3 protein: CASSRQWLTEAFF. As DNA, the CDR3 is TGTGCCAGCAGTAGACAGTGGTTGACTGAAGCTTTCTTT.